The T cell receptor (beta chain) under discussion was sequenced for a study of blood T cell repertoires in COVID-19 (dated by TCRdb to 2019 to 2021). Study-level background: Samples covering the acute and convalescent phases of COVID-19 were provided by collaborators in the United States, Italy and Spain. The material from the prospective study consisted of cDNA or gDNA derived from T cells, B-cell-depleted T cells, or PBMCs. The dataset comprised deeply sampled blood TCRbeta repertoires from subjects exposed to, actively infected with, or recovered from COVID-19. The repertoires were released in a freely available public database meant as a resource for research on the immune response to SARS-CoV-2. Samples came from the ongoing ImmuneRACE study (first 160 participants) plus 1,254 subjects from 6 global collaborators. Nearly every sample came with metadata listing a de-identified subject ID, COVID-19 status, age in years and sex. Where available, HLA class I and class II types were taken from metadata supplied by the sample provider and were not determined by assay-based typing. General conclusions and limits of the study: The quantity of clinical and demographic metadata differed by source and by participant and was supplied without curation.

One collaborating source in Seattle enrolled patients during active infection and followed them longitudinally through the course of disease. Each collaborating institution followed its own protocols to collect whole blood in K2EDTA tubes. For TCRbeta analysis, collaborators shipped samples in one of three forms: frozen whole blood, isolated PBMCs, or DNA extracted from either of those sample types. As regards this clone: Its antigen target is currently unknown. Qualities for individual bases were not recorded, and no much larger clone is one base off.

TCRbeta CDR3 regions were amplified from genomic DNA using the immunoSEQ Assay, a bias-controlled multiplex PCR. The paper's processing steps were these. Within the assay, amplification of reference gene primers was used to estimate how many nucleated cells each sample contained. To quantify the absolute abundance of each unique TCRbeta CDR3 rearrangement, sequence reads were collapsed and filtered. Productive Simpson clonality was computed per sample as the square root of Simpson's diversity index over productive rearrangements. TCRdb limited this immuneACCESS table to in-frame rearrangements with V and J called. A share of clones is missing; checked studies link under half to unresolved V genes, and the rest is unexplained. V, J and clone size derive from that table, while D and trimming were established from the DNA sequence. This sample has 450,000 or so clones in its table, and approximately 92% of those were observed once. The top ten constitute about 0.91% of the sample.

The germline ends are 8 bases apart after V is trimmed by 5 bases and J by 4 bases. The CDR3 covers 12 residues, taking in both the cysteine and the phenylalanine. Solely the CDR3 DNA is kept, with 36 bases framed from the first base. The germline V gene (reference sequence) gives CDR1 as LNHDA and CDR2 as SQIVND. The chain is made from TRBV19 and TRBJ1-1; matching of 5 bases hints at TRBD1 as the D gene. The sequence derives from a man aged 18 to 30 with COVID-19, enrolled during active disease. Sequencing used peripheral blood. The CDR3 region has the sequence CASSPGGTEAFF. At the DNA level, the sequence is TGTGCCAGTAGTCCGGGGGGCACTGAAGCTTTCTTT.